This T cell receptor beta chain was recovered during a study of T cells in Graves' hyperthyroidism and ophthalmopathy. Study-wide points: A 13 V-J model separated ophthalmopathy from stable hyperthyroidism.

Points on this clonotype: As yet, its antigen is unknown.

V was shortened by 2 bases and J by 1 base, with 12 bases between the two germline ends. Germline values: CDR1 DFQATT, CDR2 SNEGSKA (reference sequence). The CDR3 is 14 amino acids. Amplification yielded TCR beta CDR3 regions, with RNA transcripts as the source. The primer set for the first-round RT-PCR of the TCR CDR3 was HTBI. TCRdb used MiXCR to reprocess the multiplex PCR reads, holding one entry per CDR3 protein. The sample consists of 300,000 to 350,000 distinct CDR3 sequences, over 11% of them appearing once. Uncontrolled infection, other autoimmune disease, pregnancy or lactation disqualified patients from enrolment.

J is TRBJ2-7 and V is TRBV20-1; possible D gene TRBD2, 5 bases. The sequence derives from a woman aged 25-40 years with Graves' hyperthyroidism. The sample taken for sequencing was blood. CDR3 region: CSARRGPGSYEQYF. The CDR3 bases are TGCAGTGCTAGACGTGGGCCGGGGTCCTACGAGCAGTACTTC.